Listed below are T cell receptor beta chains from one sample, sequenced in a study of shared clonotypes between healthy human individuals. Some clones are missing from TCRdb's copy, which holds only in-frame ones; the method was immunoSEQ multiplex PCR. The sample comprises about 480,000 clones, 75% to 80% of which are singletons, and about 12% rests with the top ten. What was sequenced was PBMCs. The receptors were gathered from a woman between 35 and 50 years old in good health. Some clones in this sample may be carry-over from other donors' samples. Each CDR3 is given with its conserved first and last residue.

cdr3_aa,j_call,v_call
CASSFSGRRSYEQYF,TRBJ2-7,TRBV28
CSVEGQGPYGYTF,TRBJ1-2,TRBV29-1
CASSFQTGTSLRGELFF,TRBJ2-2,TRBV19
CASSEGLGQFF,TRBJ2-1,TRBV7-3
CASSLVEGPNYEQYF,TRBJ2-7,TRBV5-1
CASSSRLGGANVLTF,TRBJ2-6,TRBV6-5
CASSLRFGDRRNEQFF,TRBJ2-1,TRBV11-2
CASRRAADLPQETQYF,TRBJ2-5,TRBV19
CASSLSVNTEAFF,TRBJ1-1,TRBV5-4
CASSPDRVDQPQHF,TRBJ1-5,TRBV5-1
CASSYGAGDLAGELFF,TRBJ2-2,TRBV6-5
CASSLVGQSYEQYF,TRBJ2-7,TRBV5-5
CSGGDRGLDGYTF,TRBJ1-2,TRBV29-1
CASSEIRGNEKLFF,TRBJ1-4,TRBV6-1
CASSPRLAGGPWATDTQYF,TRBJ2-3,TRBV18
CAWSRGLSSYNEQFF,TRBJ2-1,TRBV30
CAWSTSGRFYEQYF,TRBJ2-7,TRBV30
CASSASGTMAQYF,TRBJ2-5,TRBV2
CASSLLDTQYF,TRBJ2-3,TRBV5-4
CASSFPPSAYSYEQYF,TRBJ2-7,TRBV27
CASRSLDLASEQFF,TRBJ2-1,TRBV28
CASSQVAGQDTHEQYF,TRBJ2-7,TRBV4-1
CASSLRASGRSETQYF,TRBJ2-5,TRBV7-3
CASSLHRDGYTF,TRBJ1-2,TRBV7-2
CASVQAGVGTDTQYF,TRBJ2-3,TRBV4-1
CASCPGVSGNQPQHF,TRBJ1-5,TRBV10-2
CASSLQGGGPTDTQYF,TRBJ2-3,TRBV28